This T cell receptor (beta chain) emerged from a study of T cell repertoires in cytomegalovirus infection. Turning to the study itself: Alongside well-studied HLA-B-restricted CMV epitopes, recently identified HLA-C-restricted CMV epitopes were also used. From public TCR beta signatures came an indication of both CMV infection and matching HLA type.

The study, taken as a whole, reports: Clonotype analysis showed dominance of the ex vivo response by HLA-C-restricted CMV-specific TCR beta clonotypes. Using cumulative public TCR beta family frequency, the authors identified those who carried CMV together with the relevant HLA.

Germline values: CDR1 SGHVS, CDR2 FQNEAQ. The CDR3 covers 15 residues. V lost 4 bases and J lost 5, with 15 bases in between. Of note for this clonotype: Its antigen is currently unknown.

MiXCR, applied by TCRdb to the reads, yields one record per CDR3 protein. The profile shows approximately 910,000 distinct CDR3 sequences, about 33% of them singletons. The origin of this receptor is a human donor in good health (CMV status not recorded). Some clones in this sample may be carry-over from other donors' samples. This chain connects TRBV7-8 to TRBJ2-1, with a weak D call TRBD1 (6 bases). Sequenced here: cultured CD8+ T cells from PBMCs, sampled from culture after CMV antigen stimulation. CDR3 sequence: CASSWARTVDNEQFF. Written as DNA, the CDR3 is TGTGCCAGCAGCTGGGCCCGGACAGTCGACAATGAGCAGTTCTTC.